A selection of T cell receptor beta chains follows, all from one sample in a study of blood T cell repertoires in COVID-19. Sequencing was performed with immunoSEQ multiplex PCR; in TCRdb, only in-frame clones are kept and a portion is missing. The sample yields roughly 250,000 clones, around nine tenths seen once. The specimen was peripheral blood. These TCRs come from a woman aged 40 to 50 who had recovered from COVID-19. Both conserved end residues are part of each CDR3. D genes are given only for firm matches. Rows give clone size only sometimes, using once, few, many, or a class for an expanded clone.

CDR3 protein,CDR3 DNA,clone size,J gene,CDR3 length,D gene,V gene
CASSVGRGATDTQYF,TGTGCCAGCAGCGTAGGGCGGGGGGCCACAGATACGCAGTATTTT,-,TRBJ2-3,15,TRBD2,TRBV9
CASSQASGSTLNIQYF,TGCGCCAGCAGCCAAGCTAGCGGGAGTACTCTGAACATTCAGTACTTC,few,TRBJ2-4,16,TRBD2,TRBV4-1
CASSQASGGTSPLHF,TGCGCCAGCAGCCAAGCGTCAGGGGGCACTTCACCCCTCCACTTT,-,TRBJ1-6,15,TRBD1,TRBV4-3
CASSGGQGTRTDTQYF,TGCGCCAGCAGCGGGGGACAGGGGACTCGCACAGATACGCAGTATTTT,-,TRBJ2-3,16,TRBD1,TRBV5-1
CAWKFWARNTGELFF,TGTGCCTGGAAATTTTGGGCCAGGAACACCGGGGAGCTGTTTTTT,-,TRBJ2-2,15,-,TRBV30
CASSRWGTGGSGYTF,TGTGCCAGTAGCCGATGGGGGACAGGGGGCAGCGGCTACACCTTC,-,TRBJ1-2,15,TRBD1,TRBV19
CASSLGTGGGYEQYF,TGTGCCAGCAGTCTCGGGACAGGGGGAGGTTACGAGCAGTACTTC,-,TRBJ2-7,15,TRBD1,TRBV28
CASTLTQNTEAFF,TGTGCCAGTACCCTGACACAGAACACTGAAGCTTTCTTT,-,TRBJ1-1,13,-,TRBV19
CASIGQGASGELFF,TGTGCCAGCATCGGACAGGGGGCGTCCGGGGAGCTGTTTTTT,-,TRBJ2-2,14,TRBD1,TRBV11-3
CASSLIPRNTYNEQFF,TGTGCCAGCAGTTTAATACCTAGAAACACGTACAATGAGCAGTTCTTC,-,TRBJ2-1,16,-,TRBV28
CASTGLGGANVLTF,TGTGCCAGCACGGGGTTAGGTGGGGCCAACGTCCTGACTTTC,-,TRBJ2-6,14,-,TRBV28
CASSLDRGRRLKRYGYTF,TGTGCCAGCAGTTTAGACAGGGGGCGTAGACTAAAGAGATATGGCTACACCTTC,few,TRBJ1-2,18,TRBD1,TRBV2
CASSLNRAPNYGYTF,TGCGCCAGCAGCTTAAACAGGGCCCCCAACTATGGCTACACCTTC,once,TRBJ1-2,15,-,TRBV5-1
CASSNYTGQGKKGYTF,TGTGCCAGCAGTAACTACACGGGACAGGGGAAGAAAGGCTACACCTTC,-,TRBJ1-2,16,TRBD1,TRBV25-1
CATAGFRGYTF,TGTGCCACCGCAGGGTTCCGAGGCTACACCTTC,-,TRBJ1-2,11,-,TRBV6-5
CASSPQQGISNQPQHF,TGTGCCAGCAGTCCCCAACAGGGGATTAGCAATCAGCCCCAGCATTTT,-,TRBJ1-5,16,TRBD1,TRBV27
CASSPTSASGTYEQYF,TGCGCCAGCAGTCCAACGTCGGCTAGCGGAACCTACGAGCAGTACTTC,-,TRBJ2-7,16,TRBD2,TRBV23-1
CASSLADRVHEQYF,TGTGCCAGCAGCTTAGCAGACAGGGTACACGAGCAGTACTTC,-,TRBJ2-7,14,TRBD1,TRBV7-9